The 3 T cell receptor beta chains below all came from one sample that was sequenced in a study of CD8+ T cells in alopecia areata. Described treatment: oral pan-JAK inhibitor, 5-10 mg twice daily. cDNA serving as the sequencing template came from extracted, reverse transcribed RNA. The repertoire was sequenced with immunoSEQ multiplex PCR; TCRdb's copy has only in-frame clones and lacks some. Here the sample spans 90,000 to 120,000 clones, 84% being singletons. The sample consisted of CD8+ T cells sorted from blood, taken at week 24, from a patient treated with tofacitinib. The receptors shown here come from a human donor with alopecia areata.

The V gene is TRBV6-5, the J gene TRBJ1-1, with TRBD1 matching 7 bases. Germline V gives CDR1 MNHEY, CDR2 SVGAGI. The J segment lost 10 bases and the V segment lost 0 bases, leaving 14 bases of the junction unmatched. The CDR3 totals 16 residues. The CDR3 DNA reads TGTGCCAGCAGTTACTCTGGACAGGACAATTCACTGGCAGCTTTCTTT. This sequence encodes CASSYSGQDNSLAAFF.

The chain has TRBV7-2 and TRBJ2-2; D could derive from TRBD1 or TRBD2 (5 bases each). Trimming took off 1 base at V and 4 bases at J, with 10 bases between the two ends. The CDR3 extends over 15 amino acids. Germline V gene data show CDR1 as SGHTA and CDR2 as FQGNSA. CDR3 in DNA: TGTGCCAGCAGCTTAGGAGGGGCGGCCACCGGGGAGCTGTTTTTT. Protein product: CASSLGGAATGELFF.

V is TRBV4-1 and J is TRBJ2-7, with D perhaps matching TRBD1 or TRBD2 (7 bases each). V was shortened by 0 bases and J by 5 bases, with 14 bases between the two germline ends. The germline V gene has CDR1 MGHRA and CDR2 YSYEKL. The CDR3 covers 15 residues. CDR3 region: CASSQDSGGADEQYF. The CDR3 DNA follows: TGCGCCAGCAGCCAAGACTCAGGGGGGGCCGACGAGCAGTACTTC.